This TCR beta chain was obtained from a study of blood T cell repertoires in COVID-19. Study information: Samples taken during acute and convalescent COVID-19 were collected in the United States, Italy and Spain. In each case, the material was cDNA or gDNA derived from T cells, B-cell-depleted T cells, or PBMCs.

Original analysis: How many nucleated cells were present was estimated from reference gene primer amplification. Clones were sequenced by immunoSEQ multiplex PCR, and TCRdb holds only the in-frame ones, with some missing. The DNA gave D and trimming, while V, J and clone size come from that table. The sample includes about 260,000 clones, more than 75% seen only once; the top ten take about 5%. From germline, CDR1 is SGDLS and CDR2 YYNGEE. The CDR3 totals 16 residues. J lost 5 bases, V lost 0 bases, and 6 bases had no gene match. This TCR was recovered from a woman in her fifties or sixties with COVID-19, enrolled during active disease. Sequencing was carried out using peripheral blood. This chain uses TRBV9 with TRBJ2-5, with 11 bases fitting TRBD2. In DNA form, the CDR3 reads TGTGCCAGCAGCGTAGAAACTAGCGGGAGTTTGGAGACCCAGTACTTC. It translates to CASSVETSGSLETQYF. Full variable domain (outside the CDR3, taken from reference TRBV9 and TRBJ2-5): DSGVTQTPKHLITATGQRVTLRCSPRSGDLSVYWYQQSLDQGLQFLIQYYNGEERAKGNILERFSAQQFPDLHSELNLSSLELGDSALYFCASSVETSGSLETQYFGPGTRLLVL.